Listed below are T cell receptor beta chains from one sample, sequenced in a study of CD8 T cells in Susac syndrome. From the immunoSEQ multiplex PCR reads, TCRdb called clonotypes with MiXCR, one entry per CDR3 protein. The repertoire consists of about 190,000 distinct CDR3 sequences, with more than 90% occurring once and the leading ten covering 0.098%. Source material: CD4+ T cells from PBMCs. Receptors were obtained from a human donor with Susac syndrome. Each CDR3 is given with its conserved first and last residue. A D gene is named only where the DNA matches it firmly. A clone size is listed for some rows: how often the clone was seen (once, few, many), or a class if it is expanded.

abundance	j_gene	d_gene	v_gene	CDR3aa	CDR3nt
-	TRBJ2-2	-	TRBV23-1	CASSQSSGGNTGELFF	TGCGCCAGCAGTCAATCCTCCGGGGGGAACACCGGGGAGCTGTTTTTT
once	TRBJ1-6	-	TRBV5-1	CASSPLSHRSSYNSPLHF	TGCGCCAGCAGCCCCCTGAGCCACAGGAGCTCCTATAATTCACCCCTCCACTTT
-	TRBJ1-6	-	TRBV7-9	CASSLEPGAGSPLHF	TGTGCCAGCAGCTTAGAGCCGGGGGCAGGTTCACCCCTCCACTTT
-	TRBJ2-1	TRBD1	TRBV6-6	CASKIQGGSGNEQFF	TGTGCCAGCAAAATACAGGGGGGATCGGGCAATGAGCAGTTCTTC
-	TRBJ2-2	TRBD2	TRBV10-3	CAISDPSGTNTGELFF	TGTGCCATCAGTGATCCTAGCGGGACGAACACCGGGGAGCTGTTTTTT
-	TRBJ2-1	-	TRBV7-9	CASSLEELAGQFF	TGTGCCAGCAGCTTAGAGGAGTTAGCTGGGCAGTTCTTC
-	TRBJ2-1	TRBD2	TRBV7-2	CASSLNGGAYNEQFF	TGTGCCAGCAGCTTAAACGGGGGGGCGTACAATGAGCAGTTCTTC
-	TRBJ1-2	-	TRBV3-1	CASSQPNRGNGYTF	TGTGCCAGCAGCCAACCTAACCGGGGCAATGGCTACACCTTC
-	TRBJ2-2	-	TRBV4-2	CASSQASSSDTGELFF	TGTGCCAGCAGCCAAGCCTCTTCTAGCGACACCGGGGAGCTGTTTTTT
-	TRBJ1-2	-	TRBV27	CASRISWEGGSGYTF	TGTGCCAGCAGAATATCCTGGGAAGGGGGATCTGGCTACACCTTC
-	TRBJ2-7	TRBD1	TRBV10-3	CAISPGQGSYEQYF	TGTGCCATCAGCCCGGGACAGGGGTCCTACGAGCAGTACTTC
-	TRBJ2-3	TRBD2	TRBV9	CASSVGGRAGGFTDTQYF	TGTGCCAGCAGCGTAGGAGGGAGGGCGGGGGGCTTCACAGATACGCAGTATTTT
-	TRBJ1-2	-	TRBV4-2	CASSQERGAFYGYTF	TGTGCCAGCAGCCAAGAGCGGGGGGCCTTCTATGGCTACACCTTC
-	TRBJ1-5	-	TRBV5-1	CASSLGRGQPQHF	TGCGCCAGCAGCTTGGGCAGGGGTCAGCCCCAGCATTTT
once	TRBJ1-2	-	TRBV12-3/TRBV12-4	CASSRTDSFYGYTF	TGTGCCAGCAGTAGAACGGACAGCTTCTATGGCTACACCTTC
-	TRBJ2-7	TRBD1	TRBV5-1	CASSMGDRAYEQYF	TGCGCCAGCAGCATGGGAGACAGGGCCTACGAGCAGTACTTC
-	TRBJ2-7	TRBD1	TRBV15	CATSRDWAGGYSPYF	TGTGCCACCAGCAGAGATTGGGCAGGGGGCTATTCGCCGTACTTC
-	TRBJ2-6	-	TRBV5-1	CASSAQGSGANVLTF	TGCGCCAGCAGCGCTCAGGGCTCTGGGGCCAACGTCCTGACTTTC
-	TRBJ1-5	TRBD1	TRBV20-1	CSARASGTGSKPQHF	TGCAGTGCTAGAGCGTCTGGGACAGGGAGTAAGCCCCAGCATTTT
-	TRBJ2-7	TRBD1	TRBV6-1	CASSRQAGTGGYEQYF	TGTGCCAGCAGTCGACAAGCCGGGACAGGGGGTTACGAGCAGTACTTC
-	TRBJ1-1	TRBD1	TRBV7-2	CASSQPGQGSRGTEAFF	TGTGCCAGCAGTCAACCGGGACAGGGGTCTCGTGGCACTGAAGCTTTCTTT
-	TRBJ1-2	-	TRBV3-1	CASSQGLSSSGYTF	TGTGCCAGCAGCCAAGGTCTTTCCTCGAGTGGCTACACCTTC
-	TRBJ2-7	TRBD1	TRBV9	CASSVGQGPSYEQYF	TGTGCCAGCAGCGTTGGACAGGGCCCTTCCTACGAGCAGTACTTC
-	TRBJ2-5	-	TRBV12-3/TRBV12-4	CASTSPGGSVETQYF	TGTGCCAGCACTTCACCGGGGGGCAGTGTGGAGACCCAGTACTTC
-	TRBJ2-3	TRBD1	TRBV5-1	CASSLRTGDTDTQYF	TGCGCCAGCAGCTTGCGGACAGGGGACACAGATACGCAGTATTTT
-	TRBJ2-5	-	TRBV29-1	CSVRMGETQYF	TGCAGCGTACGCATGGGGGAGACCCAGTACTTC
-	TRBJ1-5	-	TRBV6-5	CASSYGRGGSFNQPQHF	TGTGCCAGCAGTTACGGTCGGGGTGGGAGTTTCAATCAGCCCCAGCATTTT
-	TRBJ1-1	TRBD1	TRBV12-3/TRBV12-4	CASRHAGQSEAFF	TGTGCCAGCAGACATGCGGGACAGTCTGAAGCTTTCTTT
-	TRBJ2-1	TRBD2	TRBV7-2	CASRLAGGTSSYNEQFF	TGTGCCAGCAGACTAGCGGGGGGGACCAGCTCCTACAATGAGCAGTTCTTC
-	TRBJ2-5	TRBD2	TRBV12-3/TRBV12-4	CASSFRSGGEETQYF	TGTGCCAGCAGTTTTCGGAGCGGGGGGGAAGAGACCCAGTACTTC
-	TRBJ1-1	TRBD1	TRBV7-3	CASSSGQAPNTEAFF	TGTGCCAGCAGCTCGGGACAGGCCCCTAACACTGAAGCTTTCTTT
-	TRBJ2-1	TRBD1	TRBV24-1	CATSEPDRGGRNEQFF	TGTGCCACCAGTGAACCTGACAGGGGAGGTAGGAATGAGCAGTTCTTC
once	TRBJ2-3	-	TRBV30	CAWSPGTPSTDTQYF	TGTGCCTGGAGTCCCGGGACACCTAGCACAGATACGCAGTATTTT
-	TRBJ2-1	TRBD1	TRBV30	CAWGRQGNEQFF	TGTGCCTGGGGTCGACAGGGAAATGAGCAGTTCTTC
-	TRBJ2-6	-	TRBV3-1	CASSTLGGSGANVLTF	TGTGCCAGCAGCACCCTCGGGGGCTCTGGGGCCAACGTCCTGACTTTC
-	TRBJ2-1	TRBD1	TRBV4-1	CASSPGGTGGVFEQFF	TGCGCCAGCAGCCCTGGGGGGACAGGGGGCGTTTTTGAGCAGTTCTTC
-	TRBJ2-7	TRBD2	TRBV20-1	CSADPGLAYYEQYF	TGCAGTGCGGACCCGGGACTAGCTTACTACGAGCAGTACTTC
-	TRBJ2-1	-	TRBV3-1	CASSQEPSLGSYNEQFF	TGTGCCAGCAGCCAAGAACCTAGCCTGGGCTCCTACAATGAGCAGTTCTTC
-	TRBJ2-3	-	TRBV7-9	CASSLGQAITDTQYF	TGTGCCAGCAGCTTAGGACAGGCTATCACAGATACGCAGTATTTT